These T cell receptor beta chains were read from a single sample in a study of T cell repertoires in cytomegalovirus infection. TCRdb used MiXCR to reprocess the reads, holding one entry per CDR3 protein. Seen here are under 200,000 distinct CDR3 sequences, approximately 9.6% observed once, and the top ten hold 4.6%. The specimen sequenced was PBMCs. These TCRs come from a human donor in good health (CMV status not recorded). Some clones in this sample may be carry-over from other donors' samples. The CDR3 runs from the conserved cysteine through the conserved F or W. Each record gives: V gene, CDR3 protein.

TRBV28	CASSLIGYGENTIYF
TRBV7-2	CASSLALLALYNEQFF
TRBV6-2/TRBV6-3	CASSPTGGGHEQFF
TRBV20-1	CSARGRESSYNSPLHF
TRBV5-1	CASSQELAPSYEQYF
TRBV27	CASSTGTGGLDEQYF
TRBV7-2	CASSLTSGTGGLSSSGYTF
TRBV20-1	CSAANFDRSYGYTF
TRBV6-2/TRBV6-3	CATKFSQSSGNTIYF
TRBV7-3	CASSLARTSGRHYNEQFF
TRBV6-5	CASSYGRGGSYNSPLHF
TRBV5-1	CASSFLGLDTDTQYF
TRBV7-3	CASSLGGWGHGDEQFF
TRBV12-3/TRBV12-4	CASRGSGGGRFEQYF
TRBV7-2	CASSLLGRGGNTEAFF
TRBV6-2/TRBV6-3	CASSYDPTSGSSYEQYF
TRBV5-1	CASSPLLSGGNTGELFF
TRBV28	CASRVGLSYEQYF
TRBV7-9	CASSFGLPNHNEQFF
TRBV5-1	CASSLNSIPGNEQYF
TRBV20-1	CSAREQRVLYNEQFF
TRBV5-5	CASSFSPGGQGRDTQYF
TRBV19	CASSIDGSGRGTGELFF
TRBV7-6	CASSLTGLEGNQPQHF
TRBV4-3	CASSPGASGKETQYF
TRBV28	CASSVSRANVLTF
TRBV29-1	CSVEDRGYGSYEQYF
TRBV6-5	CASSFGHSSYEQYF
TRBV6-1	CASSKTTGGIAANEKLFF
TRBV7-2	CASSRQGFQDTEAFF
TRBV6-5	CARTTSFDTDTQYF
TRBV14	CASSLLGGYNEQFF
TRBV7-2	CASSQFNSRSRGGYTF
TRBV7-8	CASSVGTDYGYTF
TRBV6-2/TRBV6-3	CASSIRGIEAFF
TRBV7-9	CASSLGPRTEAFF